This entry lists 24 T cell receptor beta chains sequenced from one sample in a study of identical twins. From the 5' RACE reads, TCRdb called clonotypes with MiXCR, one entry per CDR3 protein. The sample lists about 160,000 distinct CDR3 sequences, roughly 3.3% seen once, with about 7.8% in the top ten. Sequenced input: memory T cells sorted from blood. Receptors originate from a man aged 18 to 30 in good health.

This clonotype has only one observation. The conserved closing phenylalanine or tryptophan is absent in this CDR3, likely reflecting a read error. The chain joins TRBV15 to TRBJ1-4; tentative D call: TRBD1 (5 bases). The V gene's germline CDR1 is LNHNV and CDR2 YYDKDF (reference sequence). CDR3 size: 14 residues. The V gene lost 3 bases and the J gene lost 8 bases, with 13 bases spanning the gap. CDR3 protein: CATSSPRGGEKLFV. CDR3 nucleotide sequence: TGTGCCACCAGCAGTCCCCGGGGGGGAGAAAAACTGTTTGTT.

This chain uses TRBV14 with TRBJ2-3, with D hard to call. V was trimmed by 6 bases and J by 6 bases, leaving 16 bases between them. The CDR3 runs 14 residues. Germline-derived CDR1 and CDR2 are SGHDN and FVKESK. Here the CDR3 DNA reads TGTGCCAGCAGTCGCAGACTTGCACCTGATACGCAGTATTTT. Amino acid sequence: CASSRRLAPDTQYF.

This clonotype was recorded at least ten times. This chain links TRBV6-5 with TRBJ2-7; possibly TRBD1 or TRBD2 for D (5 bases each). The CDR3 sequence is 15 residues long. The germline V and J ends were trimmed by 4 bases and 2 bases, with 15 bases remaining between them. Germline values: CDR1 MNHEY, CDR2 SVGAGI. CDR3 protein: CASSSAGTATYEQYF. Here the CDR3 DNA reads TGTGCCAGCAGTTCTGCCGGGACGGCCACCTACGAGCAGTACTTC.

This sequence joins TRBV28 and TRBJ2-4; D is uncertain. CDR3 size: 14 residues. The germline V gene encodes CDR1 MDHEN and CDR2 SYDVKM. Deletions cut 3 bases from V and 0 bases from J, with 6 bases between. This chain's CDR3 is CASSFGLAKNIQYF. In nucleotides, the CDR3 is TGTGCCAGCAGTTTTGGTCTAGCCAAAAACATTCAGTACTTC. Using reference TRBV28 and TRBJ2-4 for the parts outside the CDR3, the full variable domain is DVKVTQSSRYLVKRTGEKVFLECVQDMDHENMFWYRQDPGLGLRLIYFSYDVKMKEKGDIPEGYSVSREKKERFSLILESASTNQTSMYLCASSFGLAKNIQYFGAGTRLSVL.

This clonotype occurred many times. This rearrangement joins TRBV7-8 to TRBJ1-2; D gene uncertain. Germline V lookup: CDR1 SGHVS, CDR2 FQNEAQ. With 6 bases removed from V and 3 bases from J, the gap between germline ends came to 8 bases. The CDR3 is 12 amino acids. CDR3 sequence: CASRGSDYGYTF. The CDR3, as DNA: TGTGCCAGCAGGGGGTCGGACTATGGCTACACCTTC.

This clonotype was seen ten or more times. The chain couples TRBV29-1 to TRBJ2-1, with a possible D match to TRBD2 (7 bases). Trimming shortened V by 6 bases and J by 7 bases, and 13 bases separated the two germline ends. Per germline, CDR1 SQVTM and CDR2 ANQGSEA. CDR3 length equals 12 residues. The CDR3 nucleotides read TGCAGCGTACTAGGGGGGGGGAATGAGCAGTTCTTC. Residues: CSVLGGGNEQFF.

This clonotype was seen repeatedly, ten times or more. The genes are TRBV20-1 and TRBJ2-7, with D possibly being TRBD2 (7 bases). Trimming pared 6 bases from V and 5 bases from J, leaving 20 bases between. In germline, CDR1 is DFQATT, CDR2 SNEGSKA (reference sequence). The length of the CDR3 is 14 residues. The CDR3 spells CSAQRGGGGNEQYF. The CDR3 DNA is TGCAGTGCCCAAAGGGGCGGGGGCGGGAACGAGCAGTACTTC.

The table lists this clonotype with many counts. The CDR3, as DNA: TGCGCCAGCAGCACCGGACAGGCTAACTATGGCTACACCTTC. This encodes CASSTGQANYGYTF. This sequence joins TRBV5-1 and TRBJ1-2, with 7 bases aligning to TRBD1. J lost 0 bases, V lost 4 bases, and 3 bases had no gene match. Germline loops: CDR1 SGHRS, CDR2 YFSETQ. This CDR3 is 14 amino acids long. Supplemented by reference TRBV5-1 and TRBJ1-2, the full variable domain reads KAGVTQTPRYLIKTRGQQVTLSCSPISGHRSVSWYQQTPGQGLQFLFEYFSETQRNKGNFPGRFSGRQFSNSRSEMNVSTLELGDSALYLCASSTGQANYGYTFGSGTRLTVV.

This clonotype has at least ten counts. The chain has TRBV18 and TRBJ1-6; 8 bases line up with TRBD1. Per germline, CDR1 KGHSH and CDR2 LQKENI. Losses at the gene ends were 5 bases for V and 7 bases for J; bases not matched to a gene: 4. The CDR3 extends over 14 amino acids. Written as DNA, the CDR3 is TGTGCCAGCTCATCGGACAGGGTGAATTCACCCCTCCACTTT. Protein sequence: CASSSDRVNSPLHF.

This clonotype has at least ten counts. The genes are TRBV20-1 and TRBJ2-1; 8 nucleotides line up with TRBD2. The V and J ends lost 3 bases and 4 bases, in that order; junction bases with no gene match: 5. In germline, CDR1 is DFQATT, CDR2 SNEGSKA (reference sequence). The length of the CDR3 is 14 residues. This CDR3 reads CSASPGRGYNEQFF. In nucleotides, the CDR3 is TGCAGTGCTAGTCCCGGGAGGGGTTACAATGAGCAGTTCTTC.

This clonotype was seen ten or more times. The V and J genes are TRBV20-1 and TRBJ1-5, with TRBD1 matching over 8 bases. Germline CDR1 DFQATT, CDR2 SNEGSKA (reference sequence). CDR3 length: 15 amino acids. The junction had 7 bases not matched to a gene; V was cut back by 0 bases and J by 6 bases. Here the CDR3 reads CSARDRDRGGQPQHF. The CDR3 DNA reads TGCAGTGCTAGAGATCGAGACAGGGGAGGTCAGCCCCAGCATTTT.

This clonotype was counted only a few times. The chain couples TRBV28 to TRBJ2-3; D is perhaps TRBD1 (6 bases). This CDR3 region has 13 residues. CDR1 is MDHEN, CDR2 SYDVKM, per germline. Trimming took off 7 bases at V and 1 base at J, with 9 bases between the two ends. The CDR3 DNA is TGTGCCAGCATGGGGGCCGGCACAGATACGCAGTATTTT. Translated: CASMGAGTDTQYF.

Many counts were recorded for this clonotype. The chain recombines TRBV9 with TRBJ1-3; TRBD1 aligns across 8 bases. The germline gives CDR1 SGDLS, CDR2 YYNGEE. Germline trimming cut 2 bases from V and 5 bases from J; bases unmatched to any gene: 3. This CDR3 has 14 residues. The CDR3 here is CASSVGQGRNTIYF. The CDR3 bases are TGTGCCAGCAGCGTCGGACAGGGCCGAAACACCATATATTTT.

This clonotype was counted between two and nine times. J is TRBJ1-1 and V is TRBV29-1; 8 bases fit TRBD1. The germline V gene has CDR1 SQVTM and CDR2 ANQGSEA. V lost 7 bases to trimming and J lost 0 bases; unmatched junction nucleotides: 4. The length of the CDR3 is 13 residues. Here the CDR3 DNA reads TGCAGCGCCCGGACAGGGCTGAACACTGAAGCTTTCTTT. Protein product: CSARTGLNTEAFF.

This clonotype was recorded many times. The chain carries TRBV6-1 and TRBJ2-7; TRBD1 agrees at 8 bases. V shed 8 bases and J 7 bases; nucleotides not matched to a gene: 16. The CDR3 totals 15 residues. Germline-derived CDR1 and CDR2 are MNHNS and SASEGT. CDR3 amino acids: CASAMDRDPTWEQYF. The CDR3, as DNA: TGTGCCAGCGCCATGGACAGGGACCCCACTTGGGAGCAGTACTTC.

This clonotype occurred many times. V gene TRBV7-3 combines with J gene TRBJ2-1; 11 bases fit TRBD2. CDR1 is SGHTA, CDR2 FQGTGA, per germline. The CDR3 sequence is 17 residues long. The ends lost 5 bases at V and 5 bases at J; junction bases unmatched: 11. For the CDR3, the DNA is TGTGCCAGCAGCCCCAATTTGGGACTAGCGGACAACAATGAGCAGTTCTTC. Translation gives CASSPNLGLADNNEQFF.

The table lists this clonotype with many counts. The CDR3 DNA reads TGCAGCGTAGTTTGGCAGCTCAACACTGAAGCTTTCTTT. Protein product: CSVVWQLNTEAFF. The rearrangement links TRBV29-1 to TRBJ1-1; D ambiguous. Germline V CDR1 and CDR2: SQVTM, ANQGSEA. V lost 6 bases to trimming and J lost 2 bases, with 13 bases between them. This CDR3 has 13 amino acids.

The table lists this clonotype with many counts. Here the CDR3 reads CASAAKGLAVNTGELFF. The CDR3 DNA sequence: TGCGCCAGCGCCGCAAAAGGACTAGCGGTCAACACCGGGGAGCTGTTTTTT. The gene calls are TRBV5-1 and TRBJ2-2; 10 bases match TRBD2. The length of the CDR3 is 17 residues. V dropped 7 bases and J dropped 2; count of bases not matched to a gene: 11. The germline gives CDR1 SGHRS, CDR2 YFSETQ.

This clonotype was picked up many times. The chain combines TRBV3-1 with TRBJ2-1, with 7 bases identical to TRBD2. Germline-derived CDR1 and CDR2 are LGHDT and YNNKEL (reference sequence). V shed 5 bases, J shed 10 bases, and the junction held 8 bases outside the gene matches. The CDR3 loop spans 13 amino acids. The CDR3 region is CASSYRDGREQFF. The DNA for the CDR3 is TGTGCCAGCAGCTACCGGGACGGGAGGGAGCAGTTCTTC.

This clonotype has at least ten counts. The chain links TRBV3-1 to TRBJ2-5; D might be TRBD1 or TRBD2, each matching 6 bases. CDR1 is LGHDT, CDR2 YNNKEL, per germline (reference sequence). CDR3 length equals 15 residues. Trimming took off 0 bases at V and 5 bases at J, with 13 bases between the two ends. This CDR3 reads CASSQDGGQAETQYF. The DNA for the CDR3 is TGTGCCAGCAGCCAAGATGGGGGGCAAGCGGAGACCCAGTACTTC.

This clonotype was detected ten times or more. The rearrangement uses TRBV7-8 and TRBJ2-5; D might be TRBD1 (6 bases). The germline gives CDR1 SGHVS, CDR2 FQNEAQ. This CDR3 region has 15 residues. V was cut by 5 bases and J by 2 bases, with 15 bases left in between. CDR3: CASSPQDRRQETQYF. The CDR3 bases are TGTGCCAGCAGCCCCCAGGACAGAAGACAAGAGACCCAGTACTTC.

The table lists this clonotype with many counts. The rearrangement uses TRBV19 and TRBJ2-7; D remains unclear. The CDR3 is made up of 14 amino acids. V was pared by 9 bases and J by 5 bases, with 20 bases between. Germline loops: CDR1 LNHDA, CDR2 SQIVND (reference sequence). CDR3 sequence reads: CASAPFGSDDEQYF. CDR3 bases: TGTGCCAGCGCTCCGTTCGGATCGGACGACGAGCAGTACTTC. Full variable domain (missing parts from reference TRBV19 and TRBJ2-7): DGGITQSPKYLFRKEGQNVTLSCEQNLNHDAMYWYRQDPGQGLRLIYYSQIVNDFQKGDIAEGYSVSREKKESFPLTVTSAQKNPTAFYLCASAPFGSDDEQYFGPGTRLTVT.

The sample holds a few counts of this clonotype. V gene TRBV25-1 combines with J gene TRBJ2-1; 8 positions match TRBD1. Germline CDR1 reads MGHDK; CDR2 reads SYGVNS. This CDR3 has 14 amino acids. After removal of 7 bases from V and 4 bases from J, the junction contained 6 bases not matched to a gene. This CDR3 is CASTTTGVYNEQFF. The CDR3 region has the DNA TGTGCCAGCACAACGACAGGGGTTTACAATGAGCAGTTCTTC.

This clonotype occurred many times. J is TRBJ1-1 and V is TRBV3-1; 8 nucleotides match TRBD1. The germline V gene has CDR1 LGHDT and CDR2 YNNKEL (reference sequence). V lost 3 bases to trimming and J lost 10 bases; unmatched junction nucleotides: 10. The CDR3 runs 14 residues. The CDR3 spells CASSHGTGRAGAFF. CDR3 in DNA: TGTGCCAGCAGCCACGGGACAGGCCGTGCGGGAGCTTTCTTT.